This section outlines one T cell receptor (beta chain) sequence together with its context. Its antigen is unknown. No qualities accompany the bases; no much larger clone lies one base away. Participants in the prospective study were enrolled through a virtual design, were aged roughly 18 to 100 years, and lived in about two dozen United States geographic areas. Cohort assignment in the prospective study relied on participant-reported clinical history from a screening survey and a study questionnaire. Recovered participants in ImmuneRACE Cohort 3 were defined as having two consecutive negative NP/OP PCR tests, clearance from a healthcare professional, or resolution of symptoms. Mobile phlebotomists in the prospective study collected whole blood, serum and a nasopharyngeal or oropharyngeal swab from every participant. Participants in the prospective study had the option to provide additional blood draws and questionnaires over an approximately 2-month period. Before DNA extraction, blood samples from the prospective study were shipped at room temperature or frozen.

From the germline V gene, CDR1 is KGHSH and CDR2 is LQKENI. V loses 5 bases, J loses 1 base, and the germline ends lie 9 bases apart. The CDR3, from cysteine to phenylalanine, totals 13 residues. The only DNA kept is the CDR3, 39 bases in frame from the first base. TCRbeta CDR3 regions were amplified from genomic DNA using the immunoSEQ Assay, a bias-controlled multiplex PCR. The paper's processing steps were these. Nucleated cell counts per sample were estimated from amplification of reference gene primers within the assay. To quantify the absolute abundance of each unique TCRbeta CDR3 rearrangement, sequence reads were collapsed and filtered. For each sample, productive Simpson clonality was calculated as the square root of Simpson's diversity index across productive rearrangements. The clones in this table, taken by TCRdb from immuneACCESS, are in-frame only. Not every clone is retained; where verified, under half of the shortfall comes from an unresolved V gene, and the cause of the rest is unknown. For V, J and clone size, that table is used; D and trimming come from the DNA. The sample table holds approximately 320,000 clones, of which 90% were seen once. Together, the top ten hold 2.6% of the sample.

This entry comes from a study of blood T cell repertoires in COVID-19 (dated by TCRdb to 2019 to 2021). Broadly, across the study: The collaborator samples originated in the United States, Italy and Spain and spanned the acute and convalescent phases of COVID-19. The prospective study material was composed of cDNA or gDNA derived from T cells, B-cell-depleted T cells, or PBMCs. Subjects who had been exposed to COVID-19, were actively infected with it, or had recovered from it provided the deeply sampled blood TCRbeta repertoires that made up the dataset. The repertoires were released in a freely available public database meant as a resource for research on the immune response to SARS-CoV-2. The samples were drawn from two sources: the first 160 participants of the ongoing ImmuneRACE study, and over 1,000 subjects contributed by 6 global collaborators. Sample metadata almost always included a de-identified subject ID, COVID-19 status, age in years and sex. HLA class I and class II types, where available, came from metadata supplied by the sample provider rather than from assay-based typing.

Beyond this particular receptor, the publication reports: Clinical and demographic metadata were provided uncurated, with the amount varying by source and participant.

The sample comprised PBMCs or T cells enriched from blood (not recorded which). The TCR originated in a man aged 55 to 70 who had recovered from COVID-19. In this chain, TRBV18 is recombined with TRBJ2-7; the best D guess is TRBD1, with 6 bases matching. The CDR3 protein is CASSRTESYEQYF. The DNA sequence is TGTGCCAGCTCAAGGACAGAATCCTACGAGCAGTACTTC.